These 8 T cell receptor beta chains originate from one sample sequenced in a study of blood T cell repertoires in COVID-19. TCRdb's copy holds only in-frame clones and misses some; the assay was immunoSEQ multiplex PCR. The sample has 120,000 or so clones; more than 75% are singletons. Material for sequencing was peripheral blood. These receptors all come from a woman aged 45-60 years with acute or convalescent COVID-19.

This sequence joins TRBV6-5 and TRBJ2-7; 8 bases agree with TRBD2. Per the germline V gene, CDR1 is MNHEY and CDR2 is SVGAGI. The CDR3 totals 11 residues. V was clipped by 6 bases and J by 13 bases; unmatched bases: 8. DNA for the CDR3: TGTGCCAGCAGAAAAGCGGGGGATCACTACTTC. As protein: CASRKAGDHYF.

The chain links TRBV12-3 or TRBV12-4 to TRBJ1-2; 7 bases align to TRBD1. V lost 7 bases, J lost 4 bases, and 6 bases stayed unmatched. The CDR3 has 13 residues. The CDR3 spells CASNQQGIYGYTF. CDR3 DNA: TGTGCCAGCAATCAACAGGGGATCTATGGCTACACCTTC.

The chain has TRBV5-1 and TRBJ2-1, with unresolved D. The CDR3 has 16 amino acids. Trimming removed 0 bases from V and 0 bases from J, with 10 bases in between. Germline CDR1 SGHRS, CDR2 YFSETQ. CDR3 coding DNA: TGCGCCAGCAGCTTGGGTGGTCTTAGCTCCTACAATGAGCAGTTCTTC. It is translated as CASSLGGLSSYNEQFF.

The CDR3 protein is CASSQLLAGSYEQYF. The CDR3 DNA reads as TGTGCCAGCAGCCAACTACTAGCGGGTAGTTACGAGCAGTACTTC. The chain is built from TRBV6-5 and TRBJ2-7, with 9 bases lining up with TRBD2. The V and J ends lost 6 bases and 4 bases, in that order; junction bases with no gene match: 10. The CDR3 is 15 residues long. Germline lookup yields CDR1 MNHEY and CDR2 SVGAGI.

V usage is TRBV5-4 and J usage is TRBJ2-1, with TRBD2 as a possible D gene (6 bases). The V end lost 0 bases, the J end lost 8 bases, and 9 bases lay between the germline ends. The CDR3 sequence is 13 residues long. In germline, CDR1 is SGHNT, CDR2 YYREEE (reference sequence). The chain's CDR3 is CASSLVGGYEQFF. The CDR3 nucleotides are TGTGCCAGCAGCTTGGTTGGGGGGTATGAGCAGTTCTTC.

This clone appeared a single time. The chain combines TRBV7-2 with TRBJ2-5, with 7 bases matching TRBD1. CDR1 is SGHTA and CDR2 is FQGNSA in the germline V gene. The CDR3 covers 13 residues. The V gene end was trimmed by 5 bases and the J gene end by 9 bases; junction bases not matched to a gene: 9. Here the CDR3 DNA reads TGTGCCAGCAGCGGCCGGGACAGAAGGTCCCAGTACTTC. Translation gives CASSGRDRRSQYF.

The rearrangement links TRBV6-5 to TRBJ1-1, with 7 bases aligning to TRBD1. J gave up 1 base and V 5 bases, and 7 bases lay outside the gene matches. This CDR3 is 15 amino acids long. The germline CDR1 and CDR2 sequences are MNHEY and SVGAGI. CDR3 sequence reads: CASSTPRQGNTEAFF. The CDR3 coding sequence is TGTGCCAGCAGTACTCCTCGACAGGGGAACACTGAAGCTTTCTTT.

The CDR3 DNA reads as TGTGCCAGTAGCCCCAGGGGCCTTGGCTACACCTTC. Translation: CASSPRGLGYTF. This rearrangement joins TRBV19 to TRBJ1-2, with D maybe TRBD1 (6 bases). CDR3 length: 12 amino acids. Trimming removed 6 bases from V and 7 bases from J, with 12 bases in between. Germline CDR1 and CDR2: LNHDA and SQIVND (reference sequence).